This entry lists 27 T cell receptor beta chains sequenced from one sample in a study of cytomegalovirus exposure and HLA in healthy donors. The study ran its PCR with 60 Vbeta and 13 Jbeta primers. Produced via immunoSEQ multiplex PCR; TCRdb's table is partial and in-frame only. The repertoire has roughly 190,000 clones, roughly 70% of them found once; the top ten carry around 1.9%. The sample consisted of PBMCs. The receptor set was obtained from a woman under 40 in good health and CMV-seronegative.

This clone has a handful of counts. The chain uses TRBV6-5 and TRBJ1-3; TRBD1 agrees at 7 bases. This CDR3 has 14 residues. Germline-derived CDR1 and CDR2 are MNHEY and SVGAGI. J gave up 4 bases and V 2 bases, and 2 bases lay outside the gene matches. The CDR3 bases are TGTGCCAGCAGTTACGACAGGGCGGGAAACACCATATATTTT. It codes for CASSYDRAGNTIYF.

The J gene is TRBJ2-1, the V gene TRBV14, with 13 bases that match TRBD2. V gave up 1 base and J gave up 5 bases; unmatched junction bases: 5. The V gene's germline CDR1 is SGHDN and CDR2 FVKESK. CDR3 size: 17 residues. The CDR3 bases are TGTGCCAGCAGCCAAGTAAAGGGACTAGCGGGAAACAATGAGCAGTTCTTC. This sequence encodes CASSQVKGLAGNNEQFF.

The chain employs TRBV27 and TRBJ2-1; D may be TRBD2 (6 bases). This CDR3 region has 15 residues. The V end was cut by 2 bases, the J end by 1 base, with 9 bases between. Looked up from germline, CDR1 is MNHEY and CDR2 is SMNVEV (reference sequence). The CDR3 sequence is CASSLRGISYNEQFF. In nucleotides, the CDR3 is TGTGCCAGCAGTTTACGGGGGATTTCCTACAATGAGCAGTTCTTC.

The CDR3, as DNA: TGTGCCAGTAGTATGGTGTCAGGGGACGAGCAGTACTTC. This gives the protein CASSMVSGDEQYF. The chain couples TRBV19 to TRBJ2-7, with D possibly being TRBD1 (6 bases). In germline, CDR1 is LNHDA, CDR2 SQIVND (reference sequence). Trimming removed 3 bases from V and 5 bases from J, with 11 bases in between. CDR3 length: 13 amino acids.

The chain recombines TRBV7-2 with TRBJ1-2, with 8 bases lining up with TRBD1. The V gene end was trimmed by 4 bases and the J gene end by 1 base; junction bases not matched to a gene: 14. There are 18 residues in the CDR3. CDR1 SGHTA and CDR2 FQGNSA come from the germline V gene. This chain's CDR3 is CASSSPEDRTGNNYGYTF. In DNA, the CDR3 is TGTGCCAGCAGCTCGCCTGAAGATAGGACAGGGAATAACTATGGCTACACCTTC.

The CDR3 DNA sequence: TGTGCCACCCTAACGGGGGCTGGGGCCAACGTCCTGACTTTC. As protein: CATLTGAGANVLTF. V gene TRBV30 combines with J gene TRBJ2-6; D might be TRBD2 (6 bases). The ends were cut back, 8 bases at V and 2 bases at J, with 13 bases in the middle. The CDR3 loop spans 14 amino acids. From germline, CDR1 is GTSNPN and CDR2 SVGIG (reference sequence). The full variable domain, completed using reference TRBV30 and TRBJ2-6, is SQTIHQWPATLVQPVGSPLSLECTVEGTSNPNLYWYRQAAGRGLQLLFYSVGIGQISSEVPQNLSASRPQDRQFILSSKKLLLSDSGFYLCATLTGAGANVLTFGAGSRLTVL.

This clone was seen a single time. This rearrangement joins TRBV27 to TRBJ1-5, with D possibly TRBD1 on 5 matching bases. V was clipped by 3 bases and J by 5 bases, with 11 bases between them. The CDR3 is 14 amino acids. In germline, CDR1 is MNHEY, CDR2 SMNVEV (reference sequence). The CDR3 protein is CASSLAGLDQPQHF. CDR3 bases: TGTGCCAGCAGTTTGGCAGGGTTGGATCAGCCCCAGCATTTT.

The chain uses TRBV27 and TRBJ1-4, with 9 bases lining up with TRBD1. The CDR3 spans 18 residues. The germline CDR1 and CDR2 sequences are MNHEY and SMNVEV (reference sequence). J lost 4 bases, V lost 3 bases, and 12 bases had no gene match. CDR3 sequence: CASSFFRGQGTLNEKLFF. The CDR3 DNA follows: TGTGCCAGCAGTTTCTTCAGGGGACAGGGAACCCTTAATGAAAAACTGTTTTTT.

This chain joins TRBV5-6 and TRBJ1-1, with no clear D. Germline V lookup: CDR1 SGHDT, CDR2 YYEEEE. The CDR3 is 13 amino acids. V lost 4 bases and J 5 bases, leaving 12 bases between the germline ends. The CDR3 region is CASSQIRLTEAFF. The CDR3 coding sequence is TGTGCCAGCAGCCAAATCAGGTTGACTGAAGCTTTCTTT.

This clone was recorded a few times. The chain combines TRBV18 with TRBJ1-1; tentative D call: TRBD1 (5 bases). This CDR3 spans 15 amino acids. With 4 bases removed from V and 1 base from J, the gap between germline ends came to 13 bases. Germline CDR1 and CDR2: KGHSH and LQKENI. CDR3 nucleotide sequence: TGTGCCAGCTCACTCGCCGCACAGGCGAACACTGAAGCTTTCTTT. Translation gives CASSLAAQANTEAFF.

The J gene is TRBJ2-3, the V gene TRBV6-5; 7 positions match TRBD1. V was pared by 6 bases and J by 4 bases, with 10 bases of the junction left unmatched. Germline values: CDR1 MNHEY, CDR2 SVGAGI. There are 15 residues in the CDR3. The CDR3: CASSLGGQGADTQYF. The CDR3 nucleotides are TGTGCCAGCAGCCTCGGCGGTCAGGGGGCAGATACGCAGTATTTT.

The chain joins TRBV19 to TRBJ2-5; D is perhaps TRBD1 (6 bases). The DNA matches TRBJ2-7 better at its end, which makes the J call doubtful. The germline gives CDR1 LNHDA, CDR2 SQIVND (reference sequence). There are 14 residues in the CDR3. The CDR3 region is CASSITGSHYEQYF. CDR3 nucleotides: TGTGCCAGTAGTATAACAGGGAGCCACTACGAGCAGTACTTC.

The table lists this clone with a few counts. The chain joins TRBV28 to TRBJ2-1, with 12 bases lining up with TRBD1. V dropped 4 bases and J dropped 4; count of bases not matched to a gene: 17. The V gene's germline CDR1 is MDHEN and CDR2 SYDVKM. There are 20 residues in the CDR3. CDR3 DNA: TGTGCCAGCAGTTCCATACCGGGACAGGGGGCTTTCGGCAGGTACAATGAGCAGTTCTTC. Amino acids: CASSSIPGQGAFGRYNEQFF. The full variable domain, completed using reference TRBV28 and TRBJ2-1, is DVKVTQSSRYLVKRTGEKVFLECVQDMDHENMFWYRQDPGLGLRLIYFSYDVKMKEKGDIPEGYSVSREKKERFSLILESASTNQTSMYLCASSSIPGQGAFGRYNEQFFGPGTRLTVL.

The rearrangement uses TRBV15 and TRBJ2-7; 10 positions agree with TRBD2. CDR3 length: 16 residues. V shed 0 bases and J 3 bases; nucleotides not matched to a gene: 5. Germline V gives CDR1 LNHNV, CDR2 YYDKDF (reference sequence). The CDR3 spells CATSRDRASGSYEQYF. As DNA, the CDR3 is TGTGCCACCAGCAGAGATCGCGCTAGCGGGAGCTACGAGCAGTACTTC.

The rearrangement links TRBV10-2 to TRBJ1-1; D is ambiguous. Germline-derived CDR1 and CDR2 are WSHSY and SAAADI. The CDR3 length is 14 residues. The germline V and J ends were trimmed by 5 bases and 1 base, with 11 bases remaining between them. For the CDR3, the DNA is TGCGCCAGCAGTCGGACTCTACAGAACACTGAAGCTTTCTTT. Amino acids: CASSRTLQNTEAFF.

CDR3 region: CASRGQGWYGYTF. The CDR3 coding sequence is TGCGCCAGCCGGGGACAGGGGTGGTATGGCTACACCTTC. This rearrangement joins TRBV5-1 to TRBJ1-2, with TRBD1 matching 10 bases. J lost 5 bases, V lost 7 bases, and 5 bases had no gene match. From germline, CDR1 is SGHRS and CDR2 YFSETQ. The CDR3 sequence is 13 residues long.

The chain recombines TRBV2 with TRBJ2-5; D might be TRBD2 (7 bases). The V gene's germline CDR1 is SNHLY and CDR2 FYNNEI. With 6 bases removed from V and 5 bases from J, the gap between germline ends came to 16 bases. The CDR3 extends over 14 amino acids. Here the CDR3 DNA reads TGTGCCAGCAGGGGGGGGCGCGGTCCGGAGACCCAGTACTTC. It specifies CASRGGRGPETQYF.

This chain links TRBV5-1 with TRBJ1-2; maybe TRBD1 (6 bases). Deletions cut 6 bases from V and 5 bases from J, with 26 bases between. The CDR3 is 17 residues long. Germline V gene sequence: CDR1 SGHRS, CDR2 YFSETQ. The CDR3 DNA follows: TGCGCCAGCACAACTGGACGGTCGACAGGCGAAGGATATGGCTACACCTTC. Protein: CASTTGRSTGEGYGYTF.

This chain joins TRBV7-7 and TRBJ2-7, with D possibly matching TRBD1 (5 bases). The CDR3 covers 13 residues. Germline assignment: CDR1 SSHAT and CDR2 FNYEAQ (reference sequence). Between the trimmed V and J ends, which lost 3 bases and 3 bases, there was a span of 9 bases. Written as DNA, the CDR3 is TGTGCCAGCAGCTTGTGGCAGGGCTACGAGCAGTACTTC. Protein sequence: CASSLWQGYEQYF.

The V and J genes are TRBV2 and TRBJ1-5; D not certain. V gave up 1 base and J gave up 7 bases, with 11 bases separating them. There are 14 residues in the CDR3. CDR1 and CDR2 (germline): SNHLY, FYNNEI. The CDR3 nucleotides are TGTGCCAGCAGTGAAGGGAGGGCAGGCCAGCCCCAGCATTTT. Amino acids: CASSEGRAGQPQHF.

V usage is TRBV28 and J usage is TRBJ2-1; TRBD2 might be the D (6 bases). The germline CDR1 and CDR2 sequences are MDHEN and SYDVKM. This CDR3 contains 14 residues. V shed 3 bases and J shed 3 bases, with 9 bases lying between them. The CDR3 bases are TGTGCCAGCAGTTTGGGGGGACGCTACAATGAGCAGTTCTTC. Translating it yields CASSLGGRYNEQFF.

V usage is TRBV6-1 and J usage is TRBJ1-6, with 11 nucleotides matching TRBD1. After removal of 2 bases from V and 8 bases from J, the junction contained 5 bases not matched to a gene. CDR1 MNHNS and CDR2 SASEGT come from the germline V gene. The CDR3 loop spans 16 amino acids. CDR3 DNA sequence: TGTGCCAGCAGTGAAATGATGGGACAGGGGGATTCACCCCTCCACTTT. Translation gives CASSEMMGQGDSPLHF.

V gene TRBV15 combines with J gene TRBJ2-5; D gene unclear. Germline CDR1 is LNHNV and CDR2 is YYDKDF (reference sequence). Trimming took 3 bases from V and 6 from J, leaving 11 bases between them. The CDR3 sequence is 13 residues long. CDR3 nucleotide sequence: TGTGCCACCAGCAGGGTCAATGCGAAGACCCAGTACTTC. Protein product: CATSRVNAKTQYF.

V and J are TRBV7-3 and TRBJ2-1, with 7 bases fitting TRBD2. Trimming removed 6 bases from V and 5 bases from J; junction bases left unmatched: 10. Germline assignment: CDR1 SGHTA and CDR2 FQGTGA. This CDR3 is built from 15 residues. The DNA for the CDR3 is TGTGCCAGCAGGGATCCGGGAGGTGGAAACAATGAGCAGTTCTTC. As protein: CASRDPGGGNNEQFF.

The CDR3 DNA reads TGTGCCAGCAGCGGAGGTGGGGGGGTTTATGAAAAACTGTTTTTT. Translation: CASSGGGGVYEKLFF. The chain joins TRBV9 to TRBJ1-4, with D maybe TRBD1 (5 bases). The CDR3 has 15 residues. V lost 3 bases and J lost 6, with 15 bases in between. In germline, CDR1 is SGDLS, CDR2 YYNGEE.

This chain joins TRBV9 and TRBJ1-2; D gene uncertain. Per the germline V gene, CDR1 is SGDLS and CDR2 is YYNGEE. This CDR3 is 13 amino acids long. Trimming stripped 5 bases from V and 4 bases from J, with 12 bases between. CDR3 loop: CASRHRDSYGYTF. The CDR3 DNA sequence: TGTGCCAGCAGACACCGGGATTCCTATGGCTACACCTTC. Together with reference TRBV9 and TRBJ1-2, the CDR3 gives the full variable domain: DSGVTQTPKHLITATGQRVTLRCSPRSGDLSVYWYQQSLDQGLQFLIQYYNGEERAKGNILERFSAQQFPDLHSELNLSSLELGDSALYFCASRHRDSYGYTFGSGTRLTVV.

The genes are TRBV2 and TRBJ2-5; a weak D match, TRBD1 (6 bases). TRBJ2-7 matches the DNA end more closely, so the J call is doubtful. Looked up from germline, CDR1 is SNHLY and CDR2 is FYNNEI. The CDR3 covers 13 residues. Here the CDR3 DNA reads TGTGCCAGCAGCTTACAGGGTGGCTACGAGCAGTACTTC. It is translated as CASSLQGGYEQYF.